A selection of T cell receptor beta chains follows, all from one sample in a study of CD8 T cells in ankylosing spondylitis. TCRdb fed the 5' RACE reads into MiXCR, producing one record per CDR3 protein. Here the sample spans about 220,000 distinct CDR3 sequences, more than 5.5% being singletons. Sample: blood, either unsorted or a sorted T cell fraction (not recorded which). Receptors originate from a male donor with ankylosing spondylitis. Both conserved end residues are part of each CDR3. The D gene is left open where the match is weak. A clone size is listed for some rows: how often the clone was seen (once, few, many), or a class if it is expanded.

CDR3 protein	CDR3 DNA	V gene	CDR3 length	clone size	D gene	J gene
CASSSAPGETQYF	TGTGCCAGCAGCTCTGCCCCGGGAGAGACCCAGTACTTC	TRBV7-2	13	many	NA	TRBJ2-5
CASSLTGYSYEQYF	TGTGCCAGCAGTTTAACAGGGTACTCCTACGAGCAGTACTTC	TRBV28	14	many	NA	TRBJ2-7
CSARGKGVIYEQYF	TGCAGTGCTAGGGGGAAGGGGGTGATCTACGAGCAGTACTTC	TRBV20-1	14	NA	NA	TRBJ2-7
CASSLAQTGDTNYGYTF	TGTGCCAGCAGTTTAGCGCAAACAGGGGATACTAACTATGGCTACACCTTC	TRBV12-3/TRBV12-4	17	many	TRBD1	TRBJ1-2
CASSPQTSGNPNEQFF	TGTGCCAGCAGTCCCCAGACTAGCGGGAACCCCAATGAGCAGTTCTTC	TRBV7-9	16	many	TRBD2	TRBJ2-1
CAISAPSEGSGNTIYF	TGTGCCATCAGTGCACCCTCAGAGGGCTCTGGAAACACCATATATTTT	TRBV10-3	16	many	NA	TRBJ1-3
CASSSMERNTDTQYF	TGTGCCAGCAGCTCGATGGAGCGGAACACAGATACGCAGTATTTT	TRBV7-8	15	many	NA	TRBJ2-3
CASSLAGITVGNTEAFF	TGTGCCAGCAGTTTAGCAGGGATTACCGTGGGGAACACTGAAGCTTTCTTT	TRBV27	17	many	NA	TRBJ1-1
CASSQTGRASDTQYF	TGTGCCAGCAGCCAAACTGGACGGGCGTCAGATACGCAGTATTTT	TRBV4-2	15	NA	NA	TRBJ2-3
CASSHGFQETQYF	TGTGCCAGCAGCCACGGCTTTCAAGAGACCCAGTACTTC	TRBV7-9	13	many	NA	TRBJ2-5
CASLSKSTDTQYF	TGTGCCAGCTTGAGTAAAAGCACAGATACGCAGTATTTT	TRBV7-9	13	few	NA	TRBJ2-3
CASSQARLAGGADTQYF	TGCGCCAGCAGCCAGGCAAGACTAGCGGGAGGTGCAGATACGCAGTATTTT	TRBV4-3	17	many	TRBD2	TRBJ2-3
CSARDLGQETQYF	TGCAGTGCTAGAGATTTGGGGCAAGAGACCCAGTACTTC	TRBV20-1	13	NA	NA	TRBJ2-5
CASSPPTEGGLYGYTF	TGTGCCAGCAGCCCACCCACCGAGGGGGGGCTCTATGGCTACACCTTC	TRBV4-2	16	few	NA	TRBJ1-2
CASSVAGELFF	TGTGCCAGCAGCGTAGCCGGGGAGCTGTTTTTT	TRBV9	11	many	NA	TRBJ2-2
CASSLVRTSGSYEQYF	TGTGCCAGCAGCTTAGTTAGGACTAGCGGATCCTACGAGCAGTACTTC	TRBV7-2	16	many	TRBD2	TRBJ2-7
CASSLPGGRAGQPQHF	TGTGCCAGCAGCTTACCAGGGGGTAGGGCGGGTCAGCCCCAGCATTTT	TRBV7-8	16	NA	TRBD1	TRBJ1-5
CASSQDFASLTTNEKLFF	TGCGCCAGCAGCCAAGATTTCGCCAGCCTTACAACTAATGAAAAACTGTTTTTT	TRBV4-1	18	many	NA	TRBJ1-4
CASSFPLDRGGEKLFF	TGTGCCAGCAGCTTTCCACTGGACAGGGGAGGAGAAAAACTGTTTTTT	TRBV7-9	16	many	TRBD1	TRBJ1-4
CASSSTGFETQYF	TGTGCCAGCAGCTCAACAGGGTTTGAGACCCAGTACTTC	TRBV5-5	13	many	NA	TRBJ2-5
CASSFGAVEDEQFF	TGTGCCAGCAGCTTTGGAGCTGTTGAAGATGAGCAGTTCTTC	TRBV7-9	14	many	NA	TRBJ2-1
CASSLTLNEQFF	TGTGCCAGCAGCCTAACCTTGAATGAGCAGTTCTTC	TRBV7-9	12	many	NA	TRBJ2-1
CASSPRDRGDYGYTF	TGTGCCAGCAGCCCGCGGGACAGGGGGGACTATGGCTACACCTTC	TRBV7-9	15	many	TRBD1	TRBJ1-2
CASSPRQGAYNEQFF	TGTGCCAGCAGCCCCCGACAGGGTGCCTACAATGAGCAGTTCTTC	TRBV7-9	15	many	TRBD1	TRBJ2-1
CSVEVITDTQYF	TGCAGCGTTGAGGTGATCACAGATACGCAGTATTTT	TRBV29-1	12	many	NA	TRBJ2-3
CASSLWANTDTQYF	TGTGCCAGCAGTTTATGGGCTAACACAGATACGCAGTATTTT	TRBV27	14	many	NA	TRBJ2-3
CASSLAGGEDTIYF	TGTGCCAGCAGCTTGGCTGGGGGCGAGGACACCATATATTTT	TRBV7-9	14	few	NA	TRBJ1-3
CASSQASRGLTEAFF	TGCGCCAGCAGCCAAGCATCCAGGGGCCTTACTGAAGCTTTCTTT	TRBV4-3	15	many	NA	TRBJ1-1
CASSPETAYEQYF	TGTGCCAGCAGCCCAGAGACTGCCTACGAGCAGTACTTC	TRBV5-6	13	many	NA	TRBJ2-7
CASSLGENTEAFF	TGTGCCAGCAGCTTGGGGGAGAACACTGAAGCTTTCTTT	TRBV5-6	13	many	NA	TRBJ1-1
CSARGHEQFF	TGCAGTGCCAGAGGCCATGAGCAGTTCTTC	TRBV20-1	10	NA	NA	TRBJ2-1
CASSPPPRTDTQYF	TGTGCCAGCAGCCCACCGCCCCGAACAGATACGCAGTATTTT	TRBV7-2	14	many	NA	TRBJ2-3
CASIAPGTGGGEQYF	TGTGCCAGCATCGCCCCCGGGACAGGAGGGGGGGAGCAGTACTTC	TRBV2	15	many	TRBD1	TRBJ2-7
CASSFGTHYTQYF	TGTGCCAGCAGTTTCGGCACCCACTATACGCAGTATTTT	TRBV27	13	many	NA	TRBJ2-3
CSARDMGGRREQYF	TGCAGTGCTAGAGATATGGGGGGGCGTAGAGAGCAGTACTTC	TRBV20-1	14	many	NA	TRBJ2-7
CASSLMDRAYNEQFF	TGTGCCAGCAGCTTGATGGACAGGGCCTACAATGAGCAGTTCTTC	TRBV5-6	15	many	TRBD1	TRBJ2-1
CSVEDGSNTEAFF	TGCAGCGTTGAGGACGGCTCGAACACTGAAGCTTTCTTT	TRBV29-1	13	many	NA	TRBJ1-1
CASSPRGPKPDTQYF	TGTGCCAGCAGCCCCCGCGGACCAAAGCCAGATACGCAGTATTTT	TRBV4-2	15	NA	NA	TRBJ2-3
CASSQATGHPRFF	TGCGCCAGCAGCCAAGCGACGGGACATCCGAGGTTCTTC	TRBV4-1	13	few	NA	TRBJ2-1
CASSWDNYNEQFF	TGTGCTAGCAGCTGGGACAACTACAATGAGCAGTTCTTC	TRBV7-7	13	many	NA	TRBJ2-1
CSARDPSGPYNEQFF	TGCAGTGCTAGAGATCCTAGCGGCCCCTACAATGAGCAGTTCTTC	TRBV20-1	15	many	TRBD2	TRBJ2-1
CSAPAKDRGDYEQYF	TGCAGTGCACCGGCTAAAGACAGGGGAGACTACGAGCAGTACTTC	TRBV20-1	15	NA	TRBD1	TRBJ2-7
CASSQVGGGSFHNEQFF	TGCGCCAGCAGCCAAGTGGGTGGCGGGAGCTTCCACAATGAGCAGTTCTTC	TRBV4-3	17	many	TRBD2	TRBJ2-1
CASSAPVRATLGGKLFF	TGTGCCAGCAGTGCCCCGGTTCGGGCCACCCTGGGTGGGAAACTGTTTTTT	TRBV6-2/TRBV6-3	17	few	NA	TRBJ1-4
CASSPLNGEKLFF	TGTGCCAGCAGTCCCCTAAACGGCGAAAAACTGTTTTTT	TRBV27	13	many	NA	TRBJ1-4
CASSVVGTGNLEAFF	TGTGCCAGCAGCGTAGTGGGGACAGGGAACCTTGAAGCTTTCTTT	TRBV9	15	many	TRBD1	TRBJ1-1
CASRPHPRGSPF	TGTGCAAGTCGCCCCCATCCGAGGGGATCACCGTTC	TRBV12-2	12	few	NA	TRBJ2-7